The source of this T cell receptor beta chain is a study of Ad26.COV2.S vaccination and SARS-CoV-2 variants. Study at large: The donor was enrolled in the Ad26.COV2.S arm of the COV1001 trial. The vaccine Ad26.COV2.S was put into the muscle once, or twice with 56 days between.

Indicated treatment: some 20 received Ad26.COV2.S at low or high dose, single or two shots; 5 received placebo; per-sample allocation not given. Following the first vaccine or placebo injection, samples were taken on day 63. Sequencing was performed with immunoSEQ multiplex PCR; in TCRdb, only in-frame clones are kept and a portion is missing. Of about 680,000 clones detected, 89% appear once; the ten largest clones hold around 1.5%. The CDR3 is 13 amino acids. J was trimmed by 9 bases and V by 6 bases; bases with no gene match: 10. The rearrangement joins TRBV12-3 or TRBV12-4 to TRBJ1-2; 7 positions match TRBD1. The sequences come from peripheral blood, collected in a trial of Ad26.COV2.S vaccine versus placebo. This clonotype originated in a person between 18 and 60 years old who received the Ad26.COV2.S COVID-19 vaccine or a placebo. CDR3 in DNA: TGTGCCAGCAGCTTGGGACAGCGGTCTCGCTACACCTTC. This sequence encodes CASSLGQRSRYTF.